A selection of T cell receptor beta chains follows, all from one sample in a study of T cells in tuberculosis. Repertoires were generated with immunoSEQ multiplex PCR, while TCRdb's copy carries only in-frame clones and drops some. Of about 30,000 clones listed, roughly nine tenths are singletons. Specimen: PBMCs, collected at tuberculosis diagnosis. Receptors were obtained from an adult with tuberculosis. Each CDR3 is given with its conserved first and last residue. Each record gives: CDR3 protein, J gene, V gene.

CASSFRSSGRVDEQYF TRBJ2-7 TRBV28
CASSVTVNSNQPQHF TRBJ1-5 TRBV19
CASGQGAHGYTF TRBJ1-2 TRBV19
CASSLASDYTEQFF TRBJ2-1 TRBV7-3
CASSSTGSSYEQYF TRBJ2-7 TRBV19
CSVANNYGYTF TRBJ1-2 TRBV29-1
CASSFSGGPDTQYF TRBJ2-3 TRBV5-1
CSVEYRAMNTEAFF TRBJ1-1 TRBV29-1
CASSPLRYGTGGCVPSYNSPLHF TRBJ1-6 TRBV23-1
CASSSEGQSNQPQHF TRBJ1-5 TRBV7-8
CASSQADTNTGELFF TRBJ2-2 TRBV4-2
CASGRTSGKETQYF TRBJ2-5 TRBV12-5
CASSPERAGLYEQYF TRBJ2-7 TRBV6-5
CAISDSPESNGYTF TRBJ1-2 TRBV10-3
CAWRGGLNSGNTIYF TRBJ1-3 TRBV30
CATSRDRLNTEAFF TRBJ1-1 TRBV15
CASSAACGWRETQYF TRBJ2-5 TRBV19
CASSARGTGLTNYGYTF TRBJ1-2 TRBV9
CASSLGPLDRENTEAFF TRBJ1-1 TRBV7-9
CASSKTGQLYNEQFF TRBJ2-1 TRBV2
CASGTERGYEQYF TRBJ2-7 TRBV12-5
CASSPGQRNEKLFF TRBJ1-4 TRBV18
CATSRDAGVNEKLFF TRBJ1-4 TRBV15
CASSEEDRSSYEQYF TRBJ2-7 TRBV25-1
CAISGEFGPGTQYF TRBJ2-5 TRBV10-3
CASGLFPGDTYGYTF TRBJ1-2 TRBV12-5
CASSQDRKSYEQYF TRBJ2-7 TRBV4-3
CASSKSASGTGETQYF TRBJ2-5 TRBV5-1
CASGDSSYEQYF TRBJ2-7 TRBV5-1
CATSRVPEGAMNTEAFF TRBJ1-1 TRBV15
CASSLSRRAGELFF TRBJ2-2 TRBV27
CAISEGNRDPAGNTIYF TRBJ1-3 TRBV10-3
CATRGWGETYEQYF TRBJ2-7 TRBV15
CASIQGLVDTEAFF TRBJ1-1 TRBV6-4
CASSPRNGGSYNEQFF TRBJ2-1 TRBV18
CASSLGREWAGELFF TRBJ2-2 TRBV11-3
CASSLEAGKTNEKLFF TRBJ1-4 TRBV7-8
CASRWGRNNEQFF TRBJ2-1 TRBV5-1
CASSLGTLFEQYF TRBJ2-7 TRBV27
CASSLRAGTQYF TRBJ2-3 TRBV27
CASSHGWGQRAYKQYF TRBJ2-7 TRBV5-1
CASSTGGFRKLFF TRBJ1-4 TRBV28
CASSYRANTEAFF TRBJ1-1 TRBV2
CASSQDWASGGYNEQFF TRBJ2-1 TRBV14
CASKGLAGASDTQYF TRBJ2-3 TRBV6-6
CASSQDRGSSYEQYF TRBJ2-7 TRBV4-3
CASSSFYEQYF TRBJ2-7 TRBV28
CASSSLAGGPDTGELFF TRBJ2-2 TRBV27
CASSQPLGDTQYF TRBJ2-3 TRBV4-3
CASSFRGGQPQHF TRBJ1-5 TRBV27
CASGLQGIGGNTIYF TRBJ1-3 TRBV6-1
CASKQSPLVRGYTF TRBJ1-2 TRBV2